The 23 T cell receptor beta chains listed next were all sequenced from one sample in a study of regulatory T cells in long-lasting Graves disease. TCR beta libraries were built with iRepertoire HTBI primers and Arm-PCR of CDR3 regions. TCRdb called the multiplex PCR reads again in MiXCR, with one record for every CDR3 protein. The sample consists of 310,000 or so distinct CDR3 sequences, roughly a fifth of them appearing once. Noted time point: persistent/refractory GD, antithyroid drugs over 5 years with positive TRAb. From RNA extracted from PBMCs, the TCR library was made. The sequencing here drew on peripheral blood mononuclear cells (PBMCs), taken when the disease was refractory, from a patient treated with antithyroid drugs. These receptors were collected from a female donor with Graves disease.

As for this clonotype: With a much larger clone just one base away, this may be a read error. The rearrangement uses TRBV11-2 and TRBJ1-1; D call uncertain. Germline loops: CDR1 SGHAT, CDR2 FQNNGV. The CDR3 contains 14 residues. The CDR3 sequence is CAGSLASTDFWNHF. The CDR3 DNA sequence: TGTGCCGGCAGCCTCGCCTCGACGGACTTTTGGAATCACTTT. The entire variable domain, with the rest obtained from reference TRBV11-2 and TRBJ1-1, is as follows: EAGVAQSPRYKIIEKRQSVAFWCNPISGHATLYWYQQILGQGPKLLIQFQNNGVVDDSQLPKDRFSAERLKGVDSTLKIQPAKLEDSAVYLCAGSLASTDFWNHFGQGTRLTVV.

The chain combines TRBV29-1 with TRBJ2-7; D is unresolved. CDR1 is SQVTM, CDR2 ANQGSEA, per germline. This CDR3 comprises 15 residues. V was pared by 7 bases and J by 2 bases, with 21 bases between. The CDR3 here is CSDPPETPEPYEQYF. In nucleotides, the CDR3 is TGCAGCGACCCCCCCGAGACTCCAGAGCCCTACGAGCAGTACTTC.

This clonotype occurred many times. The chain combines TRBV28 with TRBJ2-7, with no clear D. This CDR3 contains 12 residues. V was shortened by 3 bases and J by 5 bases, with 8 bases between the two germline ends. The germline gives CDR1 MDHEN, CDR2 SYDVKM. This chain's CDR3 is CASSLRTDEQYF. CDR3 nucleotides: TGTGCCAGCAGTTTGAGGACGGACGAGCAGTACTTC.

The V gene is TRBV11-2, the J gene TRBJ2-1; D call uncertain. Germline V gives CDR1 SGHAT, CDR2 FQNNGV. The CDR3 is 13 amino acids. V was shortened by 5 bases and J by 3 bases, with 8 bases between the two germline ends. The CDR3 bases are TGTGCCAGCAGCCTCCTGGACTACAATGAGCAGTTCTTC. The encoded protein is CASSLLDYNEQFF. Full variable domain (rest looked up from reference TRBV11-2 and TRBJ2-1): EAGVAQSPRYKIIEKRQSVAFWCNPISGHATLYWYQQILGQGPKLLIQFQNNGVVDDSQLPKDRFSAERLKGVDSTLKIQPAKLEDSAVYLCASSLLDYNEQFFGPGTRLTVL.

This clonotype was detected many times. The V call is TRBV6-2 or TRBV6-3, the J call TRBJ1-6; D might be TRBD1 (5 bases). V lost 5 bases and J 7 bases, leaving 21 bases between the germline ends. The germline gives CDR1 MNHEY, CDR2 SVGEGT. The CDR3 runs to 17 residues. CDR3 protein: CASSQSTGPGLNSPLHF. The CDR3 bases are TGTGCCAGCAGTCAATCGACCGGGCCGGGGCTCAATTCACCCCTCCACTTT.

The V and J genes are TRBV11-3 and TRBJ1-3; no clear D gene. From germline, CDR1 is SGHNT and CDR2 YENEEA. The CDR3 extends over 14 amino acids. V dropped 5 bases and J dropped 0 bases, with 8 bases sitting between them. The DNA for the CDR3 is TGTGCCAGCAGCCGATTTTACTCTGGAAACACCATATATTTT. This codes for CASSRFYSGNTIYF.

This clonotype was observed a handful of times. J is TRBJ2-7 and V is TRBV7-2; no definite D call. The CDR3 has 13 residues. From germline, CDR1 is SGHTA and CDR2 FQGNSA. V lost 3 bases and J 0 bases, leaving 6 bases between the germline ends. The CDR3 bases are TGTGCCAGCAGCTTCTCGGCCTCCTACGAGCAGTACTTC. Translated: CASSFSASYEQYF.

This clonotype showed up many times. The chain couples TRBV6-5 to TRBJ1-6; weak D call: TRBD1 (5 bases). The V gene lost 5 bases and the J gene lost 7 bases, with 18 bases spanning the gap. This CDR3 spans 16 amino acids. Germline CDR1 is MNHEY and CDR2 is SVGAGI. The CDR3 nucleotides are TGTGCCAGCAGTCTCTCGATCGGACGGGGCAATTCACCCCTCCACTTT. Translation: CASSLSIGRGNSPLHF.

This clonotype appeared a few times. The chain links TRBV19 to TRBJ2-7; TRBD1 matches 9 bases. V shed 3 bases and J 3 bases; nucleotides not matched to a gene: 6. CDR1 is LNHDA, CDR2 SQIVND, per germline (reference sequence). The CDR3 has 15 amino acids. The CDR3 DNA is TGTGCCAGTAGTATCTACAGGGGGCCCAACTACGAGCAGTACTTC. Translating gives CASSIYRGPNYEQYF.

This rearrangement joins TRBV7-3 to TRBJ2-5; weak D call: TRBD1 (6 bases). The J call may be incorrect, as the DNA end agrees better with TRBJ2-7. From germline, CDR1 is SGHTA and CDR2 FQGTGA. The CDR3 sequence is 16 residues long. The CDR3 DNA sequence: TGTGCCAGCAGCTTTGGGACACCTCTCGTCCCCTACGAGCAGTACTTC. It encodes CASSFGTPLVPYEQYF.

This clonotype was seen a few times. V usage is TRBV11-2 and J usage is TRBJ2-1; tentative D call: TRBD1 (6 bases). Trimming took off 1 base at V and 8 bases at J, with 12 bases between the two ends. The germline CDR1 and CDR2 sequences are SGHAT and FQNNGV. This CDR3 comprises 14 residues. The CDR3 loop reads CASSLAFGGYEQFF. The DNA for the CDR3 is TGTGCCAGCAGCTTAGCGTTTGGGGGCTATGAGCAGTTCTTC.

This sequence joins TRBV6-1 and TRBJ1-3; D might be TRBD1 (6 bases). Trimming stripped 6 bases from V and 4 bases from J, with 25 bases between. This CDR3 has 18 amino acids. In germline, CDR1 is MNHNS, CDR2 SASEGT. The CDR3 protein is CASRRDPGDDLPGNTIYF. CDR3 coding DNA: TGTGCCAGCAGGAGGGACCCAGGGGACGATTTGCCCGGAAACACCATATATTTT.

This clonotype was counted at least ten times. This chain links TRBV5-1 with TRBJ1-4, with D hard to call. The V end was cut by 4 bases, the J end by 0 bases, with 13 bases between. CDR1 is SGHRS, CDR2 YFSETQ, per germline. CDR3 length equals 16 residues. CDR3: CASSPGGFATNEKLFF. The CDR3 nucleotides are TGCGCCAGCAGCCCGGGTGGGTTTGCAACTAATGAAAAACTGTTTTTT.

The chain couples TRBV6-1 to TRBJ1-5; 9 bases fit TRBD1. V lost 7 bases and J lost 7; bases outside the gene matches: 8. Germline assignment: CDR1 MNHNS and CDR2 SASEGT. This CDR3 spans 14 amino acids. CDR3 residues: CASKGTGRFQPQHF. Here the CDR3 DNA reads TGTGCCAGCAAAGGGACAGGGCGCTTCCAGCCCCAGCATTTT.

This clonotype was counted many times. This sequence joins TRBV3-1 and TRBJ2-5; D not resolved. The CDR3 consists of 11 residues. The V and J ends lost 4 bases and 4 bases respectively, with 4 bases between them. Germline CDR1 reads LGHDT; CDR2 reads YNNKEL (reference sequence). DNA for the CDR3: TGTGCCAGCAGCCGGGTAGAGACCCAGTACTTC. This codes for CASSRVETQYF.

This clonotype was counted ten times or more. The chain uses TRBV2 and TRBJ2-7, with a weak D call TRBD1 (6 bases). The CDR3 covers 14 residues. V was shortened by 6 bases and J by 3 bases, with 15 bases between the two germline ends. Germline CDR1 reads SNHLY; CDR2 reads FYNNEI. CDR3 amino acids: CASRKRTELYEQYF. The CDR3 DNA is TGTGCCAGCAGAAAGAGGACAGAGCTCTACGAGCAGTACTTC.

This clonotype has at least ten counts. The J gene is TRBJ2-5, the V gene TRBV27; 8 nucleotides align to TRBD2. Germline V gives CDR1 MNHEY, CDR2 SMNVEV (reference sequence). The ends lost 4 bases at V and 6 bases at J; junction bases unmatched: 4. CDR3 length: 13 amino acids. The CDR3 sequence: CASSWSGSKTQYF. The CDR3 DNA follows: TGTGCCAGCAGTTGGAGCGGGAGTAAGACCCAGTACTTC.

This clonotype was counted only a few times. The chain uses TRBV2 and TRBJ1-3, with D perhaps matching TRBD1 (6 bases). The CDR3 has 17 residues. CDR1 and CDR2 (germline): SNHLY, FYNNEI. Trimming took off 6 bases at V and 3 bases at J, with 21 bases between the two ends. The CDR3 coding sequence is TGTGCCAGCAGCCTCCCGTGGGACATATCCGTTGGAAACACCATATATTTT. Amino acid sequence: CASSLPWDISVGNTIYF.

The CDR3 DNA reads TGTGCCAGCAGCCAACCGCAGGGGGGAAAGCAGTACTTC. Residues: CASSQPQGGKQYF. This sequence joins TRBV3-1 and TRBJ2-7, with D possibly matching TRBD1 (7 bases). There are 13 residues in the CDR3. V gave up 2 bases and J gave up 8 bases, with 13 bases separating them. Germline CDR1 LGHDT, CDR2 YNNKEL (reference sequence).

This clonotype was observed at least ten times. The chain employs TRBV7-2 and TRBJ2-7; D is possibly TRBD1 (6 bases). This CDR3 is built from 14 residues. V lost 3 bases and J lost 2, with 11 bases in between. CDR1 is SGHTA, CDR2 FQGNSA, per germline. The CDR3 region has the DNA TGTGCCAGCAGCTTGGAGACAGGCGCCTACGAGCAGTACTTC. Translated, it gives CASSLETGAYEQYF.

To note about this clonotype: This sequence may be a read error, since a much larger clone differs from it by one base. The V gene is TRBV10-3, the J gene TRBJ1-5, with unresolved D. CDR3 size: 14 residues. CDR1 ENHRY and CDR2 SYGVKD come from the germline V gene. The CDR3 DNA is TGTGCCGCCGGGTCGGGGAGTAGCAATCGGCCCCAGCATTTT. This sequence encodes CAAGSGSSNRPQHF.

This clonotype appeared many times. V gene TRBV6-5 combines with J gene TRBJ2-7; possible D gene TRBD2, 5 bases. This CDR3 is built from 13 residues. CDR1 is MNHEY and CDR2 is SVGAGI in the germline V gene. Trimming took off 4 bases at V and 4 bases at J, with 11 bases between the two ends. Here the CDR3 reads CASSFRGAYEQYF. The CDR3 DNA reads as TGTGCCAGCAGTTTCCGGGGTGCGTACGAGCAGTACTTC.

The sample holds a few counts of this clonotype. This rearrangement joins TRBV5-1 to TRBJ2-2, with TRBD2 identical over 12 bases. Germline V gene lookup returns CDR1 SGHRS and CDR2 YFSETQ. Losses at the gene ends were 5 bases for V and 0 bases for J; bases not matched to a gene: 2. The CDR3 covers 16 residues. The CDR3 here is CASRGLAGSNTGELFF. The CDR3 DNA reads TGCGCCAGCAGGGGACTAGCGGGTTCGAACACCGGGGAGCTGTTTTTT.